The 21 T cell receptor beta chains below come from one sample, sequenced in a study of shared clonotypes between healthy human individuals. Clones were sequenced by immunoSEQ multiplex PCR, and TCRdb holds only the in-frame ones, with some missing. The sample lists 85,000 to 100,000 clones, 67% occurring once. Sequences were obtained from memory CD8+ T cells sorted from blood. Noted subset: CD45RO+ cells pooled with CCR7-negative TemRA cells. These receptors originate from a young man in good health.

This clone came up a few times. The chain carries TRBV7-7 and TRBJ2-7; no reliable D call. V gave up 4 bases and J gave up 2 bases, with 15 bases separating them. Germline lookup yields CDR1 SSHAT and CDR2 FNYEAQ (reference sequence). This CDR3 is 15 amino acids long. As DNA, the CDR3 is TGTGCCAGCAGCTCCTTTACAGCTCGAGCCTACGAGCAGTACTTC. Its protein product is CASSSFTARAYEQYF.

The chain combines TRBV28 with TRBJ2-5, with 9 bases matching TRBD2. In germline, CDR1 is MDHEN, CDR2 SYDVKM. V was pared by 6 bases and J by 4 bases, with 12 bases of the junction left unmatched. The CDR3 runs 16 residues. The CDR3 is CASSGLLAGEVETQYF. The CDR3 DNA follows: TGTGCCAGCAGCGGATTGTTAGCGGGAGAGGTAGAGACCCAGTACTTC.

This sequence joins TRBV5-5 and TRBJ2-1, with a tentative D call TRBD1 (5 bases). From germline, CDR1 is SGHKS and CDR2 YYEKEE (reference sequence). The V end was cut by 7 bases, the J end by 6 bases, with 20 bases between. The CDR3 totals 15 residues. CDR3 sequence (DNA): TGTGCCAGCGAATCCACAGGTCTCATGGGCAATGAGCAGTTCTTC. It translates to CASESTGLMGNEQFF. The full variable domain, in which reference TRBV5-5 and TRBJ2-1 provide the parts outside the CDR3, is DAGVTQSPTHLIKTRGQQVTLRCSPISGHKSVSWYQQVLGQGPQFIFQYYEKEERGRGNFPDRFSARQFPNYSSELNVNALLLGDSALYLCASESTGLMGNEQFFGPGTRLTVL.

The V gene is TRBV7-9, the J gene TRBJ2-1, with 11 bases matching TRBD2. Germline CDR1 SEHNR, CDR2 FQNEAQ (reference sequence). The CDR3 loop spans 15 amino acids. The junction had 4 bases not matched to a gene; V was cut back by 8 bases and J by 1 base. DNA for the CDR3: TGTGCCAGCTATACTAGCGGGAGTTCCTACAATGAGCAGTTCTTC. Translated: CASYTSGSSYNEQFF. The full variable domain, with the rest looked up from reference TRBV7-9 and TRBJ2-1, is DTGVSQNPRHKITKRGQNVTFRCDPISEHNRLYWYRQTLGQGPEFLTYFQNEAQLEKSRLLSDRFSAERPKGSFSTLEIQRTEQGDSAMYLCASYTSGSSYNEQFFGPGTRLTVL.

V and J are TRBV6-1 and TRBJ2-7, with D maybe TRBD2 (6 bases). The CDR3 has 16 residues. CDR1 and CDR2 (germline): MNHNS, SASEGT. V was shortened by 4 bases and J by 0 bases, with 16 bases between the two germline ends. CDR3 protein: CASSVRREGRSYEQYF. In DNA, the CDR3 is TGTGCCAGCAGTGTTCGGAGGGAAGGACGCTCCTACGAGCAGTACTTC.

V usage is TRBV28 and J usage is TRBJ1-3; tentatively, D is TRBD1 (5 bases). The germline gives CDR1 MDHEN, CDR2 SYDVKM. The CDR3 runs to 15 residues. Trimming removed 5 bases from V and 2 bases from J, with 13 bases in between. The CDR3 DNA reads as TGTGCCAGCAGTCGAATCAGGGAGACTGGAAACACCATATATTTT. It encodes CASSRIRETGNTIYF.

V gene TRBV6-1 combines with J gene TRBJ2-7, with 10 bases lining up with TRBD1. The germline V gene encodes CDR1 MNHNS and CDR2 SASEGT. This CDR3 region has 14 residues. With 4 bases clipped from V and 6 bases from J, the junction kept 6 bases outside the gene matches. The CDR3 protein is CASSGWGTGVEQYF. The DNA of the CDR3 is TGTGCCAGCAGTGGGTGGGGGACAGGGGTCGAGCAGTACTTC.

This chain joins TRBV5-1 and TRBJ2-3; the D gene could be TRBD1 or TRBD2 (5 bases each). Per germline, CDR1 SGHRS and CDR2 YFSETQ. Trimming took 4 bases from V and 3 from J, leaving 18 bases between them. The CDR3 has 16 amino acids. The CDR3 protein is CASSPRGAPGTDTQYF. CDR3 DNA: TGCGCCAGCAGCCCACGGGGAGCGCCAGGGACAGATACGCAGTATTTT.

To note about this clone: One base away lies a much larger clone, so this may be a sequencing read error. This same CDR3 is encoded by further DNA sequences in the sample. The chain uses TRBV4-3 and TRBJ2-3; D might be TRBD1 (6 bases). The CDR3 runs 15 residues. The germline V and J ends were trimmed by 0 bases and 1 base, with 8 bases remaining between them. CDR1 is LGHNA, CDR2 YSLEER, per germline. This CDR3 reads CASSQDPGGTDTQYF. In nucleotides, the CDR3 is TGCGCCAGCAGCCAAGATCCAGGGGGCACAGATACGCAGTATTTT.

The rearrangement links TRBV6-6 to TRBJ2-1, with 8 nucleotides matching TRBD2. The V and J ends lost 8 bases and 0 bases, in that order; junction bases with no gene match: 3. Germline V gene lookup returns CDR1 MNHNY and CDR2 SVGAGI (reference sequence). This CDR3 spans 14 amino acids. CDR3 protein: CASVAGSSYNEQFF. The CDR3, as DNA: TGTGCCAGCGTAGCGGGGAGCTCCTACAATGAGCAGTTCTTC.

This chain links TRBV30 with TRBJ2-1; D could derive from TRBD1 or TRBD2 (5 bases each). Germline V CDR1 and CDR2: GTSNPN, SVGIG (reference sequence). The CDR3 covers 15 residues. With 5 bases removed from V and 0 bases from J, the gap between germline ends came to 14 bases. The CDR3 spells CAWGDRESSYNEQFF. CDR3 sequence (DNA): TGTGCCTGGGGGGACCGAGAAAGCTCCTACAATGAGCAGTTCTTC. Full variable domain (missing parts from reference TRBV30 and TRBJ2-1): SQTIHQWPATLVQPVGSPLSLECTVEGTSNPNLYWYRQAAGRGLQLLFYSVGIGQISSEVPQNLSASRPQDRQFILSSKKLLLSDSGFYLCAWGDRESSYNEQFFGPGTRLTVL.

The rearrangement links TRBV27 to TRBJ2-7; a weak D match, TRBD2 (6 bases). CDR1 MNHEY and CDR2 SMNVEV come from the germline V gene (reference sequence). The CDR3 consists of 15 residues. The V and J ends lost 5 bases and 3 bases respectively, with 17 bases between them. In DNA, the CDR3 is TGTGCCAGCAGTGCACTTGCGGGAAGATTCTACGAGCAGTACTTC. It yields the protein CASSALAGRFYEQYF.

V is TRBV5-6 and J is TRBJ2-7; possibly TRBD1 for D (6 bases). Trimming left V 3 bases short and J 5 bases short, with 12 bases between. The CDR3 spans 13 residues. Germline V CDR1 and CDR2: SGHDT, YYEEEE. CDR3 coding DNA: TGTGCCAGCAGCTCAGGGGCGCCCAACGAGCAGTACTTC. It encodes CASSSGAPNEQYF.

This chain joins TRBV2 and TRBJ2-2; D not resolved. The CDR3 is 14 amino acids. CDR1 is SNHLY, CDR2 FYNNEI, per germline. V lost 2 bases and J 2 bases, leaving 6 bases between the germline ends. Here the CDR3 reads CASSETSNTGELFF. The CDR3 nucleotides are TGTGCCAGCAGTGAAACGTCAAACACCGGGGAGCTGTTTTTT.

The chain combines TRBV6-5 with TRBJ2-1; the D is unclear. Deletions cut 5 bases from V and 7 bases from J, with 6 bases between. Germline CDR1 MNHEY, CDR2 SVGAGI. The CDR3 is 11 residues long. CDR3 region: CASSQGNEQFF. The CDR3 nucleotides read TGTGCCAGCAGTCAAGGGAATGAGCAGTTCTTC.

The rearrangement joins TRBV5-1 to TRBJ2-7; no clear D. Germline CDR1 SGHRS, CDR2 YFSETQ. The CDR3 runs 13 residues. Deletions cut 1 base from V and 3 bases from J, with 8 bases between. The CDR3 is CASSLFSSYEQYF. The CDR3 coding sequence is TGCGCCAGCAGCTTGTTTTCCAGCTACGAGCAGTACTTC.

This clone was seen many times. J is TRBJ2-5 and V is TRBV27; D could derive from TRBD1 or TRBD2 (5 bases each). Trimming took 2 bases from V and 4 from J, leaving 14 bases between them. Germline V lookup: CDR1 MNHEY, CDR2 SMNVEV (reference sequence). The CDR3 is made up of 15 amino acids. In DNA, the CDR3 is TGTGCCAGCAGTTTAATTTTTGGGGCGGGAGAGACCCAGTACTTC. It codes for CASSLIFGAGETQYF.

The sample holds one count of this clone. The chain employs TRBV11-1 and TRBJ2-2; D may be TRBD1 (5 bases). This CDR3 is 19 amino acids long. Trimming took 0 bases from V and 3 from J, leaving 20 bases between them. CDR1 and CDR2 from the germline V gene are SGHAT and FQDESV (reference sequence). This chain's CDR3 is CASSLALLKGMPDTGELFF. CDR3 DNA: TGTGCCAGCAGCTTAGCGCTTCTGAAGGGGATGCCCGACACCGGGGAGCTGTTTTTT.

The CDR3, as DNA: TGTGCCAGCAGTGAAGCGACCCAGGTCGAGCAGTACTTC. Its protein product is CASSEATQVEQYF. The chain links TRBV6-1 to TRBJ2-7; D is unclear. The V and J ends lost 0 bases and 6 bases respectively, with 9 bases between them. There are 13 residues in the CDR3. The germline gives CDR1 MNHNS, CDR2 SASEGT.

This clone was counted only a few times. The chain links TRBV6-4 to TRBJ2-1, with D hard to call. Per germline, CDR1 MRHNA and CDR2 SNTAGT. Trimming removed 0 bases from V and 12 bases from J, with 12 bases in between. The CDR3 has 13 amino acids. The CDR3 reads CASSDSSSSGQFF. CDR3 in DNA: TGTGCCAGCAGTGACTCGAGTTCCTCGGGGCAGTTCTTC.

CDR3 sequence reads: CASCGRPIGELFF. In DNA, the CDR3 is TGTGCCAGCTGTGGGAGGCCTATCGGGGAGCTGTTTTTT. The chain carries TRBV6-5 and TRBJ2-2; the D gene is possibly TRBD2 (6 bases). V shed 8 bases and J shed 7 bases, with 14 bases lying between them. Germline V gene sequence: CDR1 MNHEY, CDR2 SVGAGI. This CDR3 spans 13 amino acids.